Listed here are 6 T cell receptor beta chains from one sample, sequenced in a study of T cells in Graves' hyperthyroidism and ophthalmopathy. Amplified TCR beta CDR3 regions came from RNA transcripts. TCR CDR3 regions were first amplified by RT-PCR with HTBI primers. TCRdb re-called the multiplex PCR reads through MiXCR, storing one row per CDR3 protein. Of approximately 480,000 distinct CDR3 sequences detected, less than 25% appear once; the ten largest clones hold 26%. Input material: blood. The receptors shown here come from a man younger than 35 with Graves' hyperthyroidism.

This clonotype was counted at least ten times. The rearrangement joins TRBV20-1 to TRBJ1-5; no reliable D call. V was clipped by 4 bases and J by 8 bases, with 21 bases between them. CDR3 length: 15 amino acids. Germline CDR1 is DFQATT and CDR2 is SNEGSKA (reference sequence). CDR3 in DNA: TGCAGTGCTACCCACCGATTAACTTCAAGGGAGCCCCAGCATTTT. This codes for CSATHRLTSREPQHF.

This chain connects TRBV2 to TRBJ1-2; D unclear. Germline values: CDR1 SNHLY, CDR2 FYNNEI. The CDR3 is 12 residues long. The V gene lost 3 bases and the J gene lost 3 bases, with 5 bases spanning the gap. CDR3 region: CASSELHYGYTF. In DNA, the CDR3 is TGTGCCAGCAGTGAGTTACACTATGGCTACACCTTC.

This clonotype was found many times. V is TRBV19 and J is TRBJ1-5; 10 bases are shared with TRBD1. CDR3 length equals 14 residues. The V and J ends lost 3 bases and 6 bases, in that order; junction bases with no gene match: 2. The germline V gene has CDR1 LNHDA and CDR2 SQIVND (reference sequence). CDR3 nucleotides: TGTGCCAGTAGTATGGGGACAGGGGCTCAGCCCCAGCATTTT. The encoded protein is CASSMGTGAQPQHF.

This clonotype was observed a handful of times. V usage is TRBV24-1 and J usage is TRBJ2-7, with a tentative D call TRBD2 (6 bases). This CDR3 contains 11 residues. Germline CDR1 and CDR2: KGHDR and SFDVKD. V was shortened by 9 bases and J by 12 bases, with 17 bases between the two germline ends. Written as DNA, the CDR3 is TGTGCCACCTCTCTGGGAGGAGTGCGGTACTTC. It is translated as CATSLGGVRYF.

This clonotype was recorded many times. V is TRBV12-3 or TRBV12-4 and J is TRBJ2-7; weak D call: TRBD1 (6 bases). The V and J ends lost 2 bases and 6 bases respectively, with 17 bases between them. This CDR3 contains 15 residues. CDR3 coding DNA: TGTGCCAGCAGTTTAAACCAGGGGCTGGAAATCGAGCAGTACTTC. Its translation is CASSLNQGLEIEQYF.

In this sample, this clonotype turned up a few times. This chain links TRBV5-1 with TRBJ1-2; D is possibly TRBD1 (5 bases). V lost 1 base and J 4 bases, leaving 17 bases between the germline ends. There are 16 residues in the CDR3. Germline assignment: CDR1 SGHRS and CDR2 YFSETQ. CDR3 sequence: CASSLKGREGSYGYTF. CDR3 coding DNA: TGCGCCAGCAGCTTGAAGGGCCGGGAGGGGAGCTATGGCTACACCTTC.